These 12 T cell receptor beta chains came from one sample sequenced in a study of T-cell memory formation after mild COVID-19. MiXCR, applied by TCRdb to the 5' RACE reads, yields one record per CDR3 protein. This table holds 250,000 to 300,000 distinct CDR3 sequences, more than 15% found once. Material for sequencing was PBMCs or a T cell subset sorted from them (not recorded which). Every receptor here comes from a young man who had mild COVID-19 (a few samples of this study predate the infection). Cell type and time point are not known.

This sequence joins TRBV29-1 and TRBJ2-3; D not resolved. Per germline, CDR1 SQVTM and CDR2 ANQGSEA. V gave up 1 base and J gave up 1 base, with 6 bases separating them. This CDR3 contains 13 residues. CDR3 sequence reads: CSVEGLGTDTQYF. CDR3 coding DNA: TGCAGCGTTGAAGGTCTGGGCACAGATACGCAGTATTTT.

This chain uses TRBV6-2 or TRBV6-3 with TRBJ2-2; D perhaps matches TRBD1 (6 bases). Germline V gene data show CDR1 as MNHEY and CDR2 as SVGEGT. The V end lost 6 bases, the J end lost 6 bases, and 11 bases lay between the germline ends. CDR3 length: 13 amino acids. CDR3 loop: CASRRNRAGELFF. As DNA, the CDR3 is TGTGCCAGCAGGCGGAACAGGGCCGGGGAGCTGTTTTTT.

This clonotype was picked up a small number of times. J is TRBJ2-3 and V is TRBV7-3; D is perhaps TRBD2 (6 bases). Germline loops: CDR1 SGHTA, CDR2 FQGTGA. Trimming left V 6 bases short and J 0 bases short, with 16 bases between. The CDR3 has 16 residues. CDR3 residues: CASRMGHSGSTDTQYF. Written as DNA, the CDR3 is TGTGCCAGCAGAATGGGGCACAGCGGGAGCACAGATACGCAGTATTTT. The full variable domain, completed using reference TRBV7-3 and TRBJ2-3, is GAGVSQTPSNKVTEKGKYVELRCDPISGHTALYWYRQSLGQGPEFLIYFQGTGAADDSGLPNDRFFAVRPEGSVSTLKIQRTERGDSAVYLCASRMGHSGSTDTQYFGPGTRLTVL.

This clonotype turned up a few times. The chain employs TRBV12-3 or TRBV12-4 and TRBJ2-5; D could derive from TRBD1 or TRBD2 (5 bases each). V shed 0 bases and J shed 6 bases, with 14 bases lying between them. CDR3 length: 15 amino acids. CDR3 DNA sequence: TGTGCCAGCAGTTTAGCCTTCCGGGACGGAAAGACCCAGTACTTC. It yields the protein CASSLAFRDGKTQYF.

The chain employs TRBV10-3 and TRBJ2-5; TRBD2 might be the D (6 bases). Germline assignment: CDR1 ENHRY and CDR2 SYGVKD. This CDR3 has 14 amino acids. Trimming took 11 bases from V and 0 from J, leaving 16 bases between them. In DNA, the CDR3 is TGTGCCCTGAGGCCGGAGGGCTACCAAGAGACCCAGTACTTC. Translating it yields CALRPEGYQETQYF.

V gene TRBV12-3 or TRBV12-4 combines with J gene TRBJ2-5; possible D gene TRBD2, 5 bases. Between the trimmed V and J ends, which lost 3 bases and 4 bases, there was a span of 15 bases. The CDR3 consists of 15 residues. The CDR3 here is CASSFPGLVGETQYF. The CDR3 DNA sequence: TGTGCCAGCAGTTTCCCGGGATTGGTAGGAGAGACCCAGTACTTC.

This clonotype was counted at least ten times. The chain joins TRBV7-3 to TRBJ2-3; D is possibly TRBD2 (7 bases). Between the trimmed V and J ends, which lost 2 bases and 5 bases, there was a span of 17 bases. Per germline, CDR1 SGHTA and CDR2 FQGTGA. This CDR3 is built from 16 residues. The CDR3: CASSLHALGGQDTQYF. CDR3 coding DNA: TGTGCCAGCAGCTTACATGCGCTGGGGGGGCAAGATACGCAGTATTTT. Using reference TRBV7-3 and TRBJ2-3 for the parts outside the CDR3, the full variable domain is GAGVSQTPSNKVTEKGKYVELRCDPISGHTALYWYRQSLGQGPEFLIYFQGTGAADDSGLPNDRFFAVRPEGSVSTLKIQRTERGDSAVYLCASSLHALGGQDTQYFGPGTRLTVL.

This clonotype showed up just a few times. This sequence joins TRBV4-1 and TRBJ1-2; no firm D call. Trimming shortened V by 1 base and J by 0 bases, and 9 bases separated the two germline ends. Germline CDR1 is MGHRA and CDR2 is YSYEKL. CDR3 size: 15 residues. The CDR3 sequence is CASSQAPDPNYGYTF. CDR3 DNA sequence: TGCGCCAGCAGCCAAGCTCCAGACCCTAACTATGGCTACACCTTC.

The chain couples TRBV29-1 to TRBJ2-5; 13 bases agree with TRBD2. The germline gives CDR1 SQVTM, CDR2 ANQGSEA. The junction had 4 bases not matched to a gene; V was cut back by 6 bases and J by 3 bases. The CDR3 runs to 14 residues. This CDR3 reads CSVPGTSGEETQYF. The DNA for the CDR3 is TGCAGCGTCCCCGGGACTAGCGGGGAAGAGACCCAGTACTTC.

The J gene is TRBJ2-7, the V gene TRBV5-4; 8 bases are a match to TRBD2. Germline V gives CDR1 SGHNT, CDR2 YYREEE (reference sequence). The length of the CDR3 is 14 residues. V lost 4 bases, J lost 5 bases, and 8 bases stayed unmatched. CDR3 sequence (DNA): TGTGCCAGCAGCCGGGGGGGATTGGGAGACGAGCAGTACTTC. As protein: CASSRGGLGDEQYF.

The chain joins TRBV7-2 to TRBJ1-4, with 9 bases matching TRBD1. The CDR3 spans 17 residues. Losses at the gene ends were 1 base for V and 8 bases for J; bases not matched to a gene: 11. The germline V gene encodes CDR1 SGHTA and CDR2 FQGNSA. CDR3 amino acids: CASSLENWGTGPEKLFF. The CDR3, as DNA: TGTGCCAGCAGCTTAGAGAACTGGGGGACAGGGCCCGAAAAACTGTTTTTT.

This chain links TRBV18 with TRBJ1-1; D remains unclear. With 1 base removed from V and 5 bases from J, the gap between germline ends came to 8 bases. CDR3 length equals 13 residues. Looked up from germline, CDR1 is KGHSH and CDR2 is LQKENI. This chain's CDR3 is CASSPRVGTEAFF. In nucleotides, the CDR3 is TGTGCCAGCTCACCACGGGTGGGAACTGAAGCTTTCTTT.